Sequencing of this T cell receptor (beta chain) was carried out in a study of regulatory T cells in long-lasting Graves disease. Building the TCR beta libraries relied on iRepertoire HTBI primers, and CDR3 regions underwent Arm-PCR. TCRdb re-called the multiplex PCR reads with MiXCR, one entry per CDR3 protein. This table has 620,000 or so distinct CDR3 sequences, roughly 15% appearing once. As for time point: newly diagnosed GD, antithyroid drugs for less than 3 months. PBMC-extracted RNA yielded the TCR library. Concerning this clonotype itself: Its antigen is currently unknown.

After removal of 2 bases from V and 5 bases from J, the junction contained 11 bases not matched to a gene. Germline V gene lookup returns CDR1 SGDLS and CDR2 YYNGEE. The CDR3 runs 16 residues. General study points: It was peripheral blood alone, not thyroid tissue, that was studied.

Separately, the same data were catalogued under a study of T cells in Graves' hyperthyroidism and ophthalmopathy. From that report: HTBI primers were the set used in a first-round RT-PCR of the TCR CDR3.

Sequenced here: peripheral blood mononuclear cells (PBMCs), sampled at new diagnosis, from a patient treated with antithyroid drugs. The genes are TRBV9 and TRBJ2-7; 9 nucleotides agree with TRBD1. This TCR was sampled from a woman in her twenties or thirties with Graves disease. The CDR3 spells CASSVGGQGSFDEQYF. In DNA, the CDR3 is TGTGCCAGCAGCGTTGGGGGACAGGGAAGTTTCGACGAGCAGTACTTC.